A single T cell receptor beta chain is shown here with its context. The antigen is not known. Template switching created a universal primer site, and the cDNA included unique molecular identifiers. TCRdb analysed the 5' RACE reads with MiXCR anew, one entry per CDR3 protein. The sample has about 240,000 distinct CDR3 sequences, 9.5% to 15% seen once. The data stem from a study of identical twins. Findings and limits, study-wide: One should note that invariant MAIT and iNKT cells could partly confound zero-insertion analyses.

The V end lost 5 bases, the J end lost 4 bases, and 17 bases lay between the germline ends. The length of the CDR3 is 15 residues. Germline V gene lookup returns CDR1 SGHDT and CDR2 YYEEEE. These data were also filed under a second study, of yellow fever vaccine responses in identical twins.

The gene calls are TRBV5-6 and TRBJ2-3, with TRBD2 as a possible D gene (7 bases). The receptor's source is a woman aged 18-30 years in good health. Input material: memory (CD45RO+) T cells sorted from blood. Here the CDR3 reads CASSVTGRGSDTQYF. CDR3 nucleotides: TGTGCCAGCAGTGTTACAGGGAGGGGATCAGATACGCAGTATTTT.